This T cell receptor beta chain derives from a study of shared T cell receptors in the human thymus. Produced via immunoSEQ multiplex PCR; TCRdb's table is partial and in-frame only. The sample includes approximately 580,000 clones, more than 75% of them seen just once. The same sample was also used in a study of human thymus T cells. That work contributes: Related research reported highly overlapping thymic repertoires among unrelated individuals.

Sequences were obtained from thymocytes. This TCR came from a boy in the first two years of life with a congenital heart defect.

The CDR3 sequence: CASSSARTGISEKLFF. Written as DNA, the CDR3 is TGTGCCAGCAGCTCAGCCCGGACAGGGATATCGGAAAAACTGTTTTTT. V and J are TRBV7-9 and TRBJ1-4; 8 positions agree with TRBD1. The germline V gene encodes CDR1 SEHNR and CDR2 FQNEAQ (reference sequence). CDR3 length equals 16 residues. Germline trimming cut 4 bases from V and 8 bases from J; bases unmatched to any gene: 12. The whole variable domain, filled in from reference TRBV7-9 and TRBJ1-4, reads DTGVSQNPRHKITKRGQNVTFRCDPISEHNRLYWYRQTLGQGPEFLTYFQNEAQLEKSRLLSDRFSAERPKGSFSTLEIQRTEQGDSAMYLCASSSARTGISEKLFFGSGTQLSVL.